This TCR beta chain came from a study of blood T cell repertoires in COVID-19. Study summary: Material from acute and convalescent COVID-19 was sourced from the United States, Italy and Spain. PBMCs, B-cell-depleted T cells, or T cells were the source of the cDNA or gDNA that made up the material.

Original data processing: Amplifying reference gene primers gave estimates of nucleated cell counts. Produced via immunoSEQ multiplex PCR; TCRdb's table is partial and in-frame only. V, J and clone size were drawn from that table, and D and trimming were deduced from the DNA. The sample lists about 300,000 clones; roughly 88% were seen once. V was clipped by 7 bases and J by 5 bases; unmatched bases: 8. The CDR3 runs 15 residues. The V gene's germline CDR1 is LNHDA and CDR2 SQIVND (reference sequence). The V gene is TRBV19, the J gene TRBJ2-2, with 9 bases identical to TRBD2. Sequencing was performed on peripheral blood. The sequence came from a woman between 45 and 60 years old with acute or convalescent COVID-19. CDR3 in amino acids: CASTRGRAETGELFF. In nucleotides, the CDR3 is TGTGCCAGTACCCGCGGGAGGGCCGAAACCGGGGAGCTGTTTTTT.